This entry features one T cell receptor (beta chain) sequence. Germline-derived CDR1 and CDR2 are SGHNT and YYREEE (reference sequence). The CDR3 runs 14 residues. The junction had 4 bases not matched to a gene; V was cut back by 4 bases and J by 8 bases. The data belong to a study of blood T cell repertoires in COVID-19. Sequenced by immunoSEQ multiplex PCR; TCRdb stores in-frame clones only, minus some. Of under 300,000 clones in the sample, roughly 88% were seen once. The sequence was obtained from a woman under 40 who had recovered from COVID-19. This chain connects TRBV5-4 to TRBJ1-6; 9 bases agree with TRBD1. The specimen sequenced was PBMCs or T cells enriched from blood (not recorded which). The CDR3 bases are TGTGCCAGCAGCCGGACAGGGGAAGATTCACCCCTCCACTTT. Amino acid sequence: CASSRTGEDSPLHF.